The clone carrying this T cell receptor beta chain showed up just once. This entry belongs to a study of shared T cell receptors in the human thymus. Unmatched junction bases numbered 9, after V lost 3 bases and J lost 0 bases. Germline CDR1 is SGHNT and CDR2 is YYREEE (reference sequence). The CDR3 loop spans 18 amino acids. Clones were read by immunoSEQ multiplex PCR, and TCRdb kept only the in-frame ones, dropping some. The table includes some 760,000 clones, 70% to 90% detected once. The sample also formed part of further work on human thymus T cells.

The rearrangement joins TRBV5-4 to TRBJ1-6, with 7 bases aligning to TRBD1. Source material: thymocytes. This TCR was sampled from a girl under two years old with a congenital heart defect. This chain's CDR3 is CASSSGPGQSSYNSPLHF. CDR3 nucleotides: TGTGCCAGCAGCTCGGGTCCGGGACAGAGCTCCTATAATTCACCCCTCCACTTT.